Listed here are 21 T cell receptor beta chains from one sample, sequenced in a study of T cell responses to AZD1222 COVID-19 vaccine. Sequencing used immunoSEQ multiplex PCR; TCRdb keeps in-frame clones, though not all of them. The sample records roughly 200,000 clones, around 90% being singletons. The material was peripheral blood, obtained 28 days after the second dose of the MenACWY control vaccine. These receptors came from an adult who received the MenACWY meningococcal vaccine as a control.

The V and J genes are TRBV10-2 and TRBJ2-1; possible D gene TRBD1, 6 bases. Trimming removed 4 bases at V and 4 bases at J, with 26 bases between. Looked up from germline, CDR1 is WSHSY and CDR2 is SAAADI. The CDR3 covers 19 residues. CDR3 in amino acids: CASSATDRPSFLFYNEQFF. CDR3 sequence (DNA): TGCGCCAGCAGTGCTACCGACAGGCCAAGCTTCTTATTTTACAATGAGCAGTTCTTC.

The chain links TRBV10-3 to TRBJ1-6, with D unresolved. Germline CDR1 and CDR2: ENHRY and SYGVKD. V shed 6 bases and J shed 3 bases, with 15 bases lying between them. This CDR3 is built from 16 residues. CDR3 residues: CAIRAGPILYNSPLHF. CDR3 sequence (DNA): TGTGCCATCAGGGCCGGGCCCATACTCTATAATTCACCCCTCCACTTT.

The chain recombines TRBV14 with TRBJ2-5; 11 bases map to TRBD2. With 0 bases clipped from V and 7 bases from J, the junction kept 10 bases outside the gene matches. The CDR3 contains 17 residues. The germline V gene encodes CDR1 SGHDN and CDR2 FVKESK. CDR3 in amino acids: CASSQDHGLAGGVTQYF. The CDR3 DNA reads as TGTGCCAGCAGCCAAGATCACGGGCTAGCGGGAGGCGTGACCCAGTACTTC.

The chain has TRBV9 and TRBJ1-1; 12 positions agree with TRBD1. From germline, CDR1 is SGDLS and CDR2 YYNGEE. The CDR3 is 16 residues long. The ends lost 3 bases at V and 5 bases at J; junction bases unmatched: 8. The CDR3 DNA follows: TGTGCCAGCAGCGCCTACTTGGGACAGGGGGCGACTGAAGCTTTCTTT. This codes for CASSAYLGQGATEAFF.

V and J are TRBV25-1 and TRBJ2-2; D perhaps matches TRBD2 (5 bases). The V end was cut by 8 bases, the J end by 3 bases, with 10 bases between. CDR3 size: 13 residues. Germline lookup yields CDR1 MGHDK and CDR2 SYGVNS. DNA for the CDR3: TGTGCCAGCCACCGGGATTACACCGGGGAGCTGTTTTTT. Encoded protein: CASHRDYTGELFF.

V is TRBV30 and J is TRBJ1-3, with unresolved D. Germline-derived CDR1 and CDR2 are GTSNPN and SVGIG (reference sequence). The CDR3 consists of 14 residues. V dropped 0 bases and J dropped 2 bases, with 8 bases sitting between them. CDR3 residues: CAWSVGQAGNTIYF. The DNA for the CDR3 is TGTGCCTGGAGTGTAGGCCAGGCTGGAAACACCATATATTTT.

For the CDR3, the DNA is TGTGCCAGCAGCCCTCGACAGGGTTCTAGAAACACTGAAGCTTTCTTT. Protein product: CASSPRQGSRNTEAFF. The rearrangement links TRBV11-2 to TRBJ1-1; 7 bases are shared with TRBD1. Germline V gives CDR1 SGHAT, CDR2 FQNNGV. The CDR3 contains 16 residues. V was clipped by 5 bases and J by 2 bases; unmatched bases: 11.

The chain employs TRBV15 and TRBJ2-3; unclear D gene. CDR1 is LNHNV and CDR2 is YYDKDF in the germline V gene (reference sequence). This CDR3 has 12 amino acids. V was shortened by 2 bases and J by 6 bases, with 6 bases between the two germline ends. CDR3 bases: TGTGCCACCAGCAGAACGATTGATACGCAGTATTTT. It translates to CATSRTIDTQYF.

In DNA form, the CDR3 reads TGTGCCAGCAGCCTCATTTCGGACGGCCGGTCTAGCTACACCTTC. This translates into CASSLISDGRSSYTF. V and J are TRBV14 and TRBJ1-2; D gene ambiguous. Germline V CDR1 and CDR2: SGHDN, FVKESK. V dropped 4 bases and J dropped 9 bases, with 21 bases sitting between them. The CDR3 loop spans 15 amino acids.

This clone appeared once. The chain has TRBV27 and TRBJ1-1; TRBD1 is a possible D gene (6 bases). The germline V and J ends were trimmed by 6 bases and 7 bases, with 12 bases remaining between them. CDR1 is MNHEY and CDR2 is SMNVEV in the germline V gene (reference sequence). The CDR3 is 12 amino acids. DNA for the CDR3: TGTGCCAGCAGCACCGGGACACTTGAAGCTTTCTTT. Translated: CASSTGTLEAFF.

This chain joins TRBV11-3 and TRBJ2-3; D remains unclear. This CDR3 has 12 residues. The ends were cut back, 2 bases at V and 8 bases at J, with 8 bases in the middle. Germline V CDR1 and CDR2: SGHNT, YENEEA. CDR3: CASSLSVSTQYF. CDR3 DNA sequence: TGTGCCAGCAGCTTATCGGTTTCTACGCAGTATTTT.

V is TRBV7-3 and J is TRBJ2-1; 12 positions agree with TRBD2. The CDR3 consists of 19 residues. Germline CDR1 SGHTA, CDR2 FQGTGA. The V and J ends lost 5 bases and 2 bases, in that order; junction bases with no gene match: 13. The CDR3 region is CASSPTITSGRRTYNEQFF. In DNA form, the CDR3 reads TGTGCCAGCAGCCCAACGATAACTAGCGGGAGGAGGACCTACAATGAGCAGTTCTTC.

The CDR3 loop is CASTGQGLAGGNEQFF. The CDR3 DNA reads as TGTGCCAGTACCGGCCAGGGACTAGCGGGAGGGAATGAGCAGTTCTTC. The J gene is TRBJ2-1, the V gene TRBV19, with TRBD2 matching over 16 bases. The germline V gene has CDR1 LNHDA and CDR2 SQIVND (reference sequence). CDR3 length: 16 amino acids. Trimming took 7 bases from V and 7 from J; bases not matched to a gene: 7. The whole variable domain, filled in from reference TRBV19 and TRBJ2-1, reads DGGITQSPKYLFRKEGQNVTLSCEQNLNHDAMYWYRQDPGQGLRLIYYSQIVNDFQKGDIAEGYSVSREKKESFPLTVTSAQKNPTAFYLCASTGQGLAGGNEQFFGPGTRLTVL.

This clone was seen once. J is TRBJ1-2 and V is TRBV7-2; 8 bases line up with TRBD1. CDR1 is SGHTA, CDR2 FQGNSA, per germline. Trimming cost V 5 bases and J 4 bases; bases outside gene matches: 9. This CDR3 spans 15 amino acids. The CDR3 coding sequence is TGTGCCAGCAGCGTCTACAGGGGGGAGGCCTATGGCTACACCTTC. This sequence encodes CASSVYRGEAYGYTF.

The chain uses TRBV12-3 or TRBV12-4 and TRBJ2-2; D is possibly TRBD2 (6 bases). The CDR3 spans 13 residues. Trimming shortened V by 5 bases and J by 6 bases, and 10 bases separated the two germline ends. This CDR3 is CASSPTRAGELFF. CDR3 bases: TGTGCCAGCAGTCCGACTAGGGCCGGGGAGCTGTTTTTT.

For the CDR3, the DNA is TGTGCCAGCTCCCAAGGAGGGGCGGGCACTGAAGCTTTCTTT. This codes for CASSQGGAGTEAFF. The chain recombines TRBV18 with TRBJ1-1; perhaps TRBD1 as D (5 bases). CDR1 and CDR2 (germline): KGHSH, LQKENI. The CDR3 runs 14 residues. V dropped 6 bases and J dropped 4 bases, with 15 bases sitting between them.

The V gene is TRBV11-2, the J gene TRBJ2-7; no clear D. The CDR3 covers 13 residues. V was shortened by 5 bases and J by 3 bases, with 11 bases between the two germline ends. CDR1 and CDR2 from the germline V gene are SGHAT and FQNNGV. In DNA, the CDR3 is TGTGCCAGCAGCCTGGACGGATTCTACGAGCAGTACTTC. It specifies CASSLDGFYEQYF.

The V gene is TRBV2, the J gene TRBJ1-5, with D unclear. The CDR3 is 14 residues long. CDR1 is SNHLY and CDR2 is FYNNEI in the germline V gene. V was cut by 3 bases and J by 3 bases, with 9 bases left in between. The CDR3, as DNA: TGTGCCAGCAGTGAGGGCAGCCACAATCAGCCCCAGCATTTT. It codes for CASSEGSHNQPQHF.

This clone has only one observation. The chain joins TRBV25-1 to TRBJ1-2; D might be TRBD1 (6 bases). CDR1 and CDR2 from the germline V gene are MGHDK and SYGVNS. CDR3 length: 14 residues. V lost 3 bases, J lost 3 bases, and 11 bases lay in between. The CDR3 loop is CASSDPGQHYGYTF. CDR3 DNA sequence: TGTGCCAGCAGTGACCCCGGACAGCACTATGGCTACACCTTC.

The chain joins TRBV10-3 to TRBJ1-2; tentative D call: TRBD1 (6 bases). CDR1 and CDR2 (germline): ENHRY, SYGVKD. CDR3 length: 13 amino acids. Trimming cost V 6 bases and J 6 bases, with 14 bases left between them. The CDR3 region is CAISGAGANGYTF. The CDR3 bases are TGTGCCATCAGCGGTGCGGGGGCTAATGGCTACACCTTC.

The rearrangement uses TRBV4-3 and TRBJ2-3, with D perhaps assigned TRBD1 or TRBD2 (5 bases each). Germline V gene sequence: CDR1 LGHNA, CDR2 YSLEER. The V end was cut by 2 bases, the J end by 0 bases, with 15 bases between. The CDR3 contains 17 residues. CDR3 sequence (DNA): TGCGCCAGCAGCCAAACCTGGGGACGGCCGAGCACAGATACGCAGTATTTT. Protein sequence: CASSQTWGRPSTDTQYF.